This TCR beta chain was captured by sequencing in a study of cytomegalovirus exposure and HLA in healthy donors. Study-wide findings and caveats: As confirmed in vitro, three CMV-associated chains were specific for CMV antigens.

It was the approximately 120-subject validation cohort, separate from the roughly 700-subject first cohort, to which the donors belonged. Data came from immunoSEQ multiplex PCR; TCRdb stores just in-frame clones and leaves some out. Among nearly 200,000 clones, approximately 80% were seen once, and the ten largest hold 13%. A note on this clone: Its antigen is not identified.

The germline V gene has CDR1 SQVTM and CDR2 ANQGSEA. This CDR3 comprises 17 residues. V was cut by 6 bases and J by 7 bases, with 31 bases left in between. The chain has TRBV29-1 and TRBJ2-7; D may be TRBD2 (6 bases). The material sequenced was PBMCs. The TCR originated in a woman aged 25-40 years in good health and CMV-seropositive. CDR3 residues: CSVVPPGMGLTGWEQYF. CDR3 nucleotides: TGCAGCGTAGTCCCCCCCGGGATGGGACTCACCGGATGGGAGCAGTACTTC.